The 5 T cell receptor beta chains given below trace back to one sample, sequenced in a study of blood T cells in healthy people across ages. The use of a sample-barcoded 5' primer and a J-beta primer mix characterized a second PCR of roughly 6 to 11 cycles. Via MiXCR, TCRdb re-called the 5' RACE reads, giving one row per CDR3 protein. The repertoire has 1.5 million to 2 million distinct CDR3 sequences, around 35% of them found once; the top ten carry approximately 11%. The sequencing sample was made of blood. The source is a woman in her 30s in good health.

V and J are TRBV6-5 and TRBJ2-2, with TRBD1 matching over 11 bases. V gave up 6 bases and J gave up 6 bases; unmatched junction bases: 6. The germline V gene encodes CDR1 MNHEY and CDR2 SVGAGI. This CDR3 comprises 15 residues. The CDR3 here is CASRRSGQGAGELFF. The CDR3 DNA reads TGTGCCAGCAGACGATCGGGACAGGGGGCCGGGGAGCTGTTTTTT.

Only a few counts were recorded for this clonotype. V usage is TRBV14 and J usage is TRBJ2-2; 11 nucleotides line up with TRBD2. The germline CDR1 and CDR2 sequences are SGHDN and FVKESK. The CDR3 contains 17 residues. Trimming removed 4 bases from V and 2 bases from J; junction bases left unmatched: 6. CDR3 sequence reads: CASSPGLAELNTGELFF. In DNA form, the CDR3 reads TGTGCCAGCAGCCCGGGACTAGCGGAACTAAACACCGGGGAGCTGTTTTTT.

This clonotype was found a few times. V is TRBV27 and J is TRBJ1-1, with D hard to call. V was trimmed by 3 bases and J by 1 base, leaving 9 bases between them. The V gene's germline CDR1 is MNHEY and CDR2 SMNVEV (reference sequence). This CDR3 is built from 14 residues. CDR3 nucleotide sequence: TGTGCCAGCAGTTTTCAACAGAGGAACACTGAAGCTTTCTTT. This sequence encodes CASSFQQRNTEAFF.

V gene TRBV5-4 combines with J gene TRBJ2-5, with 9 bases matching TRBD1. CDR1 and CDR2 (germline): SGHNT, YYREEE (reference sequence). CDR3 size: 15 residues. With 6 bases clipped from V and 2 bases from J, the junction kept 8 bases outside the gene matches. CDR3 nucleotide sequence: TGTGCCAGCATTGCTCGACAGGGGGTACAAGAGACCCAGTACTTC. Translation: CASIARQGVQETQYF. The full variable domain, with the rest looked up from reference TRBV5-4 and TRBJ2-5, is ETGVTQSPTHLIKTRGQQVTLRCSSQSGHNTVSWYQQALGQGPQFIFQYYREEENGRGNFPPRFSGLQFPNYSSELNVNALELDDSALYLCASIARQGVQETQYFGPGTRLLVL.

The V call is TRBV6-6, the J call TRBJ1-2; TRBD1 might be the D (6 bases). The CDR3 contains 13 residues. Trimming pared 0 bases from V and 6 bases from J, leaving 8 bases between. From germline, CDR1 is MNHNY and CDR2 SVGAGI (reference sequence). The CDR3 nucleotides are TGTGCCAGCAGTTACTCACAGGGCGATGGCTACACCTTC. This gives the protein CASSYSQGDGYTF.